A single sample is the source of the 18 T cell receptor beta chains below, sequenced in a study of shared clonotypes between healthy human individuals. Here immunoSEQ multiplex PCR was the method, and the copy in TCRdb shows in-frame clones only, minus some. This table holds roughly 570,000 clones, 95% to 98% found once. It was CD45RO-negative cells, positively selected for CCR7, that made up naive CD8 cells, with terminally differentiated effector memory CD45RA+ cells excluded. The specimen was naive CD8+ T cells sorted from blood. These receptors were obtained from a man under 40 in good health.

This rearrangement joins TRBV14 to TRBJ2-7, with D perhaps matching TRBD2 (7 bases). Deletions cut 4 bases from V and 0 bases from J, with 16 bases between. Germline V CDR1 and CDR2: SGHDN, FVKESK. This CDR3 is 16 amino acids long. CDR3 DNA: TGTGCCAGCAGCCCTCGTATTCGGGGGGCCTCCTACGAGCAGTACTTC. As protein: CASSPRIRGASYEQYF.

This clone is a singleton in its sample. In nucleotides, the CDR3 is TGTGCCAGCAGCCCCGGACCGGGACAGGGTTACGAGCAGTACTTC. This translates into CASSPGPGQGYEQYF. The chain employs TRBV11-2 and TRBJ2-7; 9 bases map to TRBD1. With 5 bases clipped from V and 4 bases from J, the junction kept 9 bases outside the gene matches. The CDR3 totals 15 residues. Germline-derived CDR1 and CDR2 are SGHAT and FQNNGV.

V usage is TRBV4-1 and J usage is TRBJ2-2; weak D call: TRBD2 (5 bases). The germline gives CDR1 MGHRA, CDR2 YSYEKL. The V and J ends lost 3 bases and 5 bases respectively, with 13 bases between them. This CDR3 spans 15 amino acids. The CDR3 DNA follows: TGCGCCAGCAGCCACGGACCGGGAAATACCGGGGAGCTGTTTTTT. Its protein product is CASSHGPGNTGELFF.

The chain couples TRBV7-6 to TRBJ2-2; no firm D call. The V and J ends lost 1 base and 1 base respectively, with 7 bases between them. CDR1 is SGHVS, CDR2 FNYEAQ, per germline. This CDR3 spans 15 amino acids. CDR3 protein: CASSLGGLNTGELFF. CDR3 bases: TGTGCCAGCAGCTTAGGGGGATTGAACACCGGGGAGCTGTTTTTT.

CDR3 nucleotide sequence: TGTGCCAGCAGTTTTCACCAGGGGTCGGTTTATGGCTACACCTTC. Its protein product is CASSFHQGSVYGYTF. J is TRBJ1-2 and V is TRBV28; the D gene is possibly TRBD1 (6 bases). V dropped 3 bases and J dropped 5 bases, with 16 bases sitting between them. CDR1 MDHEN and CDR2 SYDVKM come from the germline V gene. The CDR3 length is 15 residues.

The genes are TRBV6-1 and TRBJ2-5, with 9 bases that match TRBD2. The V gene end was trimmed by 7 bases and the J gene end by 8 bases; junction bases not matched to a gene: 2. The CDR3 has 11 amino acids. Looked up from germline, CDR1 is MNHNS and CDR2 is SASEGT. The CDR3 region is CASTSGTTQYF. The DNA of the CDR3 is TGTGCCAGCACTAGCGGGACCACCCAGTACTTC.

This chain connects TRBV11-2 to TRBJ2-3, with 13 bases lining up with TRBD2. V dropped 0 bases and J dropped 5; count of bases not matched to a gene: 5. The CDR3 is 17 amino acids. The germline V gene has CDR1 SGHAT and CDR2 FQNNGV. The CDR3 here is CASSLDPGLAGVDTQYF. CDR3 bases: TGTGCCAGCAGCTTAGATCCCGGACTAGCGGGAGTAGATACGCAGTATTTT.

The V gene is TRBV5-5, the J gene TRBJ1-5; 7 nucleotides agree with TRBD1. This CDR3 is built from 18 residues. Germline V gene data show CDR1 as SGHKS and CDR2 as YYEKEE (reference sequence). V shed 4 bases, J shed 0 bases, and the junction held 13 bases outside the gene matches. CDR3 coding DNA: TGTGCCAGCAGCGCCGACAGGGTAGAGGTTTATAGCAATCAGCCCCAGCATTTT. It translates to CASSADRVEVYSNQPQHF.

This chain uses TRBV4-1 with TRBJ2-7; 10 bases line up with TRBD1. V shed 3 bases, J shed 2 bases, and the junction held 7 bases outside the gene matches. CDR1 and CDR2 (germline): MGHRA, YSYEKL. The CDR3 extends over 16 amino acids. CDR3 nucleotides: TGCGCCAGCAGCCACGTCTCTGGACAGGGGGCCTACGAGCAGTACTTC. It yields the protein CASSHVSGQGAYEQYF.

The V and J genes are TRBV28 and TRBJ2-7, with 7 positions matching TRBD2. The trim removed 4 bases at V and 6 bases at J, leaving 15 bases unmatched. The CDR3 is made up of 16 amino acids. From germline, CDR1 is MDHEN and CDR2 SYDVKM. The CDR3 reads CASSSWGGDLVGEQYF. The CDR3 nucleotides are TGTGCCAGCAGTTCATGGGGAGGGGACTTGGTAGGCGAGCAGTACTTC. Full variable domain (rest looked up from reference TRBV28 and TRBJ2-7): DVKVTQSSRYLVKRTGEKVFLECVQDMDHENMFWYRQDPGLGLRLIYFSYDVKMKEKGDIPEGYSVSREKKERFSLILESASTNQTSMYLCASSSWGGDLVGEQYFGPGTRLTVT.

The CDR3 coding sequence is TGTGCCAGCAGCTTAGGACAGGGGGCGGCGTATGGCTACACCTTC. It translates to CASSLGQGAAYGYTF. The V gene is TRBV11-2, the J gene TRBJ1-2; 10 nucleotides match TRBD1. Germline V lookup: CDR1 SGHAT, CDR2 FQNNGV. The CDR3 spans 15 residues. V shed 1 base and J 5 bases; nucleotides not matched to a gene: 4.

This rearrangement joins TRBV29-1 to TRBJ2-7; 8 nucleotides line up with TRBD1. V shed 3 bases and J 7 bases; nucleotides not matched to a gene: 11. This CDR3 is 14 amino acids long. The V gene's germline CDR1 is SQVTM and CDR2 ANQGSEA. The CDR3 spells CSVERIGQGREQYF. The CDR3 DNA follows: TGCAGCGTTGAGAGAATAGGACAGGGCAGAGAGCAGTACTTC.

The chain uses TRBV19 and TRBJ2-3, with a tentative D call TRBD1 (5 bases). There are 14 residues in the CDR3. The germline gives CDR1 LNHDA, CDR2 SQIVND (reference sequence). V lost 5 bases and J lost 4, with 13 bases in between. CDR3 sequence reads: CASSVLWGPDTQYF. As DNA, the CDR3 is TGTGCCAGTAGTGTCCTTTGGGGCCCAGATACGCAGTATTTT.

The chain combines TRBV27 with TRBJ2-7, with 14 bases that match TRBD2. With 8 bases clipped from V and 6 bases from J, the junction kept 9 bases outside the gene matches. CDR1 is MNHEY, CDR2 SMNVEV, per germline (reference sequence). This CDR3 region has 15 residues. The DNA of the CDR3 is TGTGCCAGCGCCCCGACTAGCGGGAGGGCCGGCGAGCAGTACTTC. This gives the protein CASAPTSGRAGEQYF.

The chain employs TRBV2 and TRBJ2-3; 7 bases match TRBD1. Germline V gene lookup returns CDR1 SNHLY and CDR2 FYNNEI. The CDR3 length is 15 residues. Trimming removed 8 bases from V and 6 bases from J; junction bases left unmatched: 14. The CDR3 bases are TGTGCCAGCCCGCCTGGACAGGCGCGGTTGGATACGCAGTATTTT. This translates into CASPPGQARLDTQYF.

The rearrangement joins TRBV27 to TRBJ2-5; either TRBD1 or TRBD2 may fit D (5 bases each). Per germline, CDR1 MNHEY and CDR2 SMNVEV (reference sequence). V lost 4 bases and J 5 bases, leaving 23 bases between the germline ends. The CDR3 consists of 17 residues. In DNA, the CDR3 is TGTGCCAGCAGTTCTTATTCTATGGGGACCGGCCAGGAGACCCAGTACTTC. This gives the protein CASSSYSMGTGQETQYF.

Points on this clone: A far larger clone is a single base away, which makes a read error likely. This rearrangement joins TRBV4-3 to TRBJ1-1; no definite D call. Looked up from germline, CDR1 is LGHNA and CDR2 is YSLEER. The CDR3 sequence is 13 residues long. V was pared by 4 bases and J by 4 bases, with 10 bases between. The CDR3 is CASSPQRSTEAFF. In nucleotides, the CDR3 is TGCGCCAGCAGCCCCCAACGGAGCACTGAAGCTTTCTTT.

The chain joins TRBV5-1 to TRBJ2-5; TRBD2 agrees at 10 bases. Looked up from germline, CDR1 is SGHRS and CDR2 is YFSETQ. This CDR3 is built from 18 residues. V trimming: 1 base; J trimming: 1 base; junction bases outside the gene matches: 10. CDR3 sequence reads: CASSLRSSAGGAQETQYF. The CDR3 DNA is TGCGCCAGCAGCTTGAGAAGTTCAGCGGGAGGGGCCCAAGAGACCCAGTACTTC.